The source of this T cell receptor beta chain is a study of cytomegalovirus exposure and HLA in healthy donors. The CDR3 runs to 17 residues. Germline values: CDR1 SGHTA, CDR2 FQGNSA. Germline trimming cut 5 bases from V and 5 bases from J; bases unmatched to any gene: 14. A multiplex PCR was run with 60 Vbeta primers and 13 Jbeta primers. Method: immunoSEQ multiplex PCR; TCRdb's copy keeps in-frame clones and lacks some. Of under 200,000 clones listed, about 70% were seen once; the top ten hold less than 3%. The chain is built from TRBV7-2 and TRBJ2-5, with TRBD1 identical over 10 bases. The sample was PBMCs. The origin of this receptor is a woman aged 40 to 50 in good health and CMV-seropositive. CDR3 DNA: TGTGCCAGCAGCCCGGACGGCGGGACAGGGGCTGGCGAGACCCAGTACTTC. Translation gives CASSPDGGTGAGETQYF.